These 11 T cell receptor beta chains were sequenced from one sample in a study of CD4 T cells in relation to SARS-CoV-2 and coronaviruses. Before the COVID-19 pandemic, during about 2010-2018, CD4+ T cells were taken from unexposed donors. Some clones are missing from TCRdb's copy, which holds only in-frame ones; the method was immunoSEQ multiplex PCR. The repertoire holds 60,000 to 75,000 clones, with more than 80% as singletons. The source material was naive CD4+ T cells from PBMCs. Subset defined: naive CD4+ T cells isolated by negative enrichment. These TCRs come from a human donor in good health.

This clone was detected only a few times. V usage is TRBV9 and J usage is TRBJ1-1, with a tentative D call TRBD1 (5 bases). This CDR3 contains 14 residues. Per germline, CDR1 SGDLS and CDR2 YYNGEE. V was shortened by 2 bases and J by 1 base, with 9 bases between the two germline ends. CDR3 loop: CASSVGGKNTEAFF. CDR3 DNA: TGTGCCAGCAGCGTGGGGGGAAAGAACACTGAAGCTTTCTTT.

The chain joins TRBV12-3 or TRBV12-4 to TRBJ2-1; D unclear. The germline V and J ends were trimmed by 7 bases and 8 bases, with 9 bases remaining between them. This CDR3 region has 11 residues. The CDR3 sequence is CASKRLDEQFF. In nucleotides, the CDR3 is TGTGCCAGCAAGAGGTTGGATGAGCAGTTCTTC.

In its sample, this clone was seen once. J is TRBJ2-7 and V is TRBV19; 14 bases match TRBD2. Trimming cost V 9 bases and J 2 bases; bases outside gene matches: 9. The CDR3 covers 16 residues. From germline, CDR1 is LNHDA and CDR2 SQIVND (reference sequence). The CDR3: CASSPWTSGGTYEQYF. CDR3 nucleotide sequence: TGTGCCAGCTCTCCCTGGACTAGCGGGGGGACCTACGAGCAGTACTTC.

The chain links TRBV5-4 to TRBJ2-3; 15 bases match TRBD2. Losses at the gene ends were 2 bases for V and 3 bases for J; bases not matched to a gene: 4. Germline lookup yields CDR1 SGHNT and CDR2 YYREEE (reference sequence). The CDR3 sequence is 17 residues long. The CDR3 coding sequence is TGTGCCAGCAGCTTTGGACTAGCGGGGGGGCCTACAGATACGCAGTATTTT. This sequence encodes CASSFGLAGGPTDTQYF.

This chain links TRBV4-3 with TRBJ1-1; D uncertain. V was shortened by 3 bases and J by 5 bases, with 13 bases between the two germline ends. Germline V gene data show CDR1 as LGHNA and CDR2 as YSLEER. This CDR3 is built from 14 residues. CDR3 sequence reads: CASSHRQGQTEAFF. The CDR3 nucleotides are TGCGCCAGCAGCCACCGGCAAGGGCAGACTGAAGCTTTCTTT.

The rearrangement joins TRBV6-5 to TRBJ2-7; tentatively, D is TRBD2 (5 bases). The V gene's germline CDR1 is MNHEY and CDR2 SVGAGI. V dropped 11 bases and J dropped 3 bases, with 14 bases sitting between them. The CDR3 length is 12 residues. The CDR3 loop reads CAGSRAGYEQYF. CDR3 nucleotide sequence: TGTGCCGGCTCGAGGGCTGGCTACGAGCAGTACTTC.

CDR3 bases: TGTGCCAGCAGCTTGGGAGACAGCCGAGAAAAACTGTTTTTT. Translating gives CASSLGDSREKLFF. The rearrangement joins TRBV5-4 to TRBJ1-4; D is possibly TRBD1 (5 bases). The germline V gene encodes CDR1 SGHNT and CDR2 YYREEE (reference sequence). The ends were cut back, 0 bases at V and 8 bases at J, with 11 bases in the middle. The CDR3 sequence is 14 residues long. The whole variable domain, filled in from reference TRBV5-4 and TRBJ1-4, reads ETGVTQSPTHLIKTRGQQVTLRCSSQSGHNTVSWYQQALGQGPQFIFQYYREEENGRGNFPPRFSGLQFPNYSSELNVNALELDDSALYLCASSLGDSREKLFFGSGTQLSVL.

The rearrangement joins TRBV4-1 to TRBJ2-5; D remains unclear. The V and J ends lost 1 base and 5 bases respectively, with 11 bases between them. Looked up from germline, CDR1 is MGHRA and CDR2 is YSYEKL. The CDR3 totals 14 residues. CDR3 nucleotide sequence: TGCGCCAGCAGCCAAGCCGTCCTTGGGGAGACCCAGTACTTC. This codes for CASSQAVLGETQYF.

The V gene is TRBV28, the J gene TRBJ1-2; no clear D gene. The CDR3 has 15 amino acids. Germline V gives CDR1 MDHEN, CDR2 SYDVKM. V lost 7 bases to trimming and J lost 4 bases, with 19 bases between them. CDR3 DNA sequence: TGTGCCAGCACCCTCTACGGACGGGATCTCTATGGCTACACCTTC. This encodes CASTLYGRDLYGYTF.

The V gene is TRBV24-1, the J gene TRBJ2-1; D uncertain. V was shortened by 0 bases and J by 0 bases, with 11 bases between the two germline ends. Per germline, CDR1 KGHDR and CDR2 SFDVKD. The CDR3 loop spans 17 amino acids. The CDR3 is CATSDLPAKSSYNEQFF. The CDR3 DNA reads TGTGCCACCAGTGATTTGCCGGCCAAGAGCTCCTACAATGAGCAGTTCTTC.

The chain combines TRBV3-1 (or the pseudogene TRBV3-2) with TRBJ2-3; no firm D call. V was pared by 1 base and J by 8 bases, with 10 bases between. This CDR3 contains 13 residues. Germline V gene data show CDR1 as LGHDT and CDR2 as YNNKEL (reference sequence). The CDR3: CASSQVEAATQYF. CDR3 bases: TGTGCCAGCAGCCAAGTCGAGGCAGCTACGCAGTATTTT.